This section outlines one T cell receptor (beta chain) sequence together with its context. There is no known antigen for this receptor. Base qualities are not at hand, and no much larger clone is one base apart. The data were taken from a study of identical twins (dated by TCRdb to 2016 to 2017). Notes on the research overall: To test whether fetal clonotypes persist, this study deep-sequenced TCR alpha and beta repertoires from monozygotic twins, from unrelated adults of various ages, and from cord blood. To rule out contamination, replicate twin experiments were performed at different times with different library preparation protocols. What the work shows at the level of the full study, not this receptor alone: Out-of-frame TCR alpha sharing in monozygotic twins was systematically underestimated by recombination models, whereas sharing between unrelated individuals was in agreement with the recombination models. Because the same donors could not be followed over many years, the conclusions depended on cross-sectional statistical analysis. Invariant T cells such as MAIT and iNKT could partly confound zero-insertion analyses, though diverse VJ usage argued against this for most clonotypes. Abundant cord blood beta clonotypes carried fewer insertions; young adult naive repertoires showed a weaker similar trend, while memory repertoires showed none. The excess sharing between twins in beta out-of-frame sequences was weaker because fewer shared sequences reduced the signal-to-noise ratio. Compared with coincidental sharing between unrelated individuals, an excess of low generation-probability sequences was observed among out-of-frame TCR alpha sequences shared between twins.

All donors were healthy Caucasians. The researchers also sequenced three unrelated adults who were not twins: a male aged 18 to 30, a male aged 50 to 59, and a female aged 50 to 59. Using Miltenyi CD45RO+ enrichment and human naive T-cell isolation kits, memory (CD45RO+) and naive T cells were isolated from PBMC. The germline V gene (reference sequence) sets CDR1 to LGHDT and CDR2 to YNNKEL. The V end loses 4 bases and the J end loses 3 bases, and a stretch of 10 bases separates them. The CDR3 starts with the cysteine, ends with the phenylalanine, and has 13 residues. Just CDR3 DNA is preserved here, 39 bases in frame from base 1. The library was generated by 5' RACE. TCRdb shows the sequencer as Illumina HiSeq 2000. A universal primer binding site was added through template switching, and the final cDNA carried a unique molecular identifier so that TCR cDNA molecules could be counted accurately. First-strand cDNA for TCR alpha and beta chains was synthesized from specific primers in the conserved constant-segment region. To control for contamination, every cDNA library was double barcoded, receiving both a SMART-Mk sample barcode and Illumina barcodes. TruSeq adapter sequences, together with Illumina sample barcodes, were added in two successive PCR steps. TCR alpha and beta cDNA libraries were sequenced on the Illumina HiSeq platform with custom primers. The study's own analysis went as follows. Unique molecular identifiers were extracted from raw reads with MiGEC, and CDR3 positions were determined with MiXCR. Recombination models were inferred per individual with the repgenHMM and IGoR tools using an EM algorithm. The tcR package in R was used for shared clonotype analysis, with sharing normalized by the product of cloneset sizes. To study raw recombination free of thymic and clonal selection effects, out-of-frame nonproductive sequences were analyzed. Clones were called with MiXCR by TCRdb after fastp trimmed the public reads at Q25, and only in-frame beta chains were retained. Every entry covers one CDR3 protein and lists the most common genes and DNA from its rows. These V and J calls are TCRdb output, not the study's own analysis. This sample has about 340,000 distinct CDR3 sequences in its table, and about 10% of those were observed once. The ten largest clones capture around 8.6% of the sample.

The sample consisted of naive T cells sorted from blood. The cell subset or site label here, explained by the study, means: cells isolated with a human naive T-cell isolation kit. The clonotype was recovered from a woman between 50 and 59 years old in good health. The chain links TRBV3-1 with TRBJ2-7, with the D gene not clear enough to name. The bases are TGTGCCAGCAGCCTCAGGCAGGACTACGAGCAGTACTTC. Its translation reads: CASSLRQDYEQYF.